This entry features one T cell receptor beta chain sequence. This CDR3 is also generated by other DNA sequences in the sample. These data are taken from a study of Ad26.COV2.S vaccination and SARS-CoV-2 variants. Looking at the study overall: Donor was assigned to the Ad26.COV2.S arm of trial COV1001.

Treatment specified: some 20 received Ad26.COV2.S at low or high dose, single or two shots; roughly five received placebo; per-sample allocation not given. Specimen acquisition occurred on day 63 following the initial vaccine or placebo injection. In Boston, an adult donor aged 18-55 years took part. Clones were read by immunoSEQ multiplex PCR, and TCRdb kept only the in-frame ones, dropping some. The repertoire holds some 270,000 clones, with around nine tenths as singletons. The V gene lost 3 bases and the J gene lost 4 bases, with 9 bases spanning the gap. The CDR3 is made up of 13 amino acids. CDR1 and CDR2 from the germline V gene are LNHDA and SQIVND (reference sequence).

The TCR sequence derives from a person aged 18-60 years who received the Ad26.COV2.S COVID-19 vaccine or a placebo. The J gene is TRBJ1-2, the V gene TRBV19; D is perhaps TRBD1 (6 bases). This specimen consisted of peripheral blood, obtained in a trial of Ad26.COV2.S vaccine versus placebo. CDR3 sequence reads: CASSIGGAYGYTF. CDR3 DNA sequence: TGTGCCAGTAGTATTGGGGGCGCCTATGGCTACACCTTC. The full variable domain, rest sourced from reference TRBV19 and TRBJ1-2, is DGGITQSPKYLFRKEGQNVTLSCEQNLNHDAMYWYRQDPGQGLRLIYYSQIVNDFQKGDIAEGYSVSREKKESFPLTVTSAQKNPTAFYLCASSIGGAYGYTFGSGTRLTVV.